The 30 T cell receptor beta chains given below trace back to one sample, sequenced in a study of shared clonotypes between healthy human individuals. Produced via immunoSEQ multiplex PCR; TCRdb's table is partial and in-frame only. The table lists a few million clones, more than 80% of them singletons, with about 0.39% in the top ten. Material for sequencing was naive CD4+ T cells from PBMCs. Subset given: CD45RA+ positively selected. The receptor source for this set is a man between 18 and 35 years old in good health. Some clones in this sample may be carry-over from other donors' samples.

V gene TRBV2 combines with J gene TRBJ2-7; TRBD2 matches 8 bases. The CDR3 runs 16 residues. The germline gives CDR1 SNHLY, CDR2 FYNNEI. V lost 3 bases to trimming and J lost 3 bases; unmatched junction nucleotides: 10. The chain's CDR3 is CASSDGLAGIGYEQYF. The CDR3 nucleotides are TGTGCCAGCAGTGATGGGCTAGCGGGCATCGGCTACGAGCAGTACTTC. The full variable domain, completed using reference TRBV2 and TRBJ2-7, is EPEVTQTPSHQVTQMGQEVILRCVPISNHLYFYWYRQILGQKVEFLVSFYNNEISEKSEIFDDQFSVERPDGSNFTLKIRSTKLEDSAMYFCASSDGLAGIGYEQYFGPGTRLTVT.

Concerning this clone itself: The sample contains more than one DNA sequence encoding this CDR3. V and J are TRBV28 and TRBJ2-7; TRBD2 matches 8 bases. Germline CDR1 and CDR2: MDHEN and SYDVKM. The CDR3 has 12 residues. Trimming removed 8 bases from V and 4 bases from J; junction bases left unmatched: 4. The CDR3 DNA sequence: TGTGCCAGCGGGCTAGCGGGTTACGAGCAGTACTTC. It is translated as CASGLAGYEQYF.

The CDR3 spells CASSQGKGRGEKLFF. The CDR3 DNA sequence: TGCGCCAGCAGCCAAGGGAAGGGGCGAGGAGAAAAACTGTTTTTT. This sequence joins TRBV4-1 and TRBJ1-4; weak D call: TRBD1 (5 bases). CDR1 and CDR2 from the germline V gene are MGHRA and YSYEKL. This CDR3 spans 15 amino acids. Trimming stripped 1 base from V and 8 bases from J, with 14 bases between.

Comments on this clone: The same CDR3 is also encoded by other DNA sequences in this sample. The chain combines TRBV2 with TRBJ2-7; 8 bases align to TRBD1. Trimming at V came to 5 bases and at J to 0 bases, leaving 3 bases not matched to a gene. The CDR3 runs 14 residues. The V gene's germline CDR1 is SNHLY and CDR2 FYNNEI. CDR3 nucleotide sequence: TGTGCCAGCAGTCGGGACAGGAGCTCCTACGAGCAGTACTTC. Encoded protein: CASSRDRSSYEQYF. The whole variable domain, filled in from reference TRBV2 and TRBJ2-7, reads EPEVTQTPSHQVTQMGQEVILRCVPISNHLYFYWYRQILGQKVEFLVSFYNNEISEKSEIFDDQFSVERPDGSNFTLKIRSTKLEDSAMYFCASSRDRSSYEQYFGPGTRLTVT.

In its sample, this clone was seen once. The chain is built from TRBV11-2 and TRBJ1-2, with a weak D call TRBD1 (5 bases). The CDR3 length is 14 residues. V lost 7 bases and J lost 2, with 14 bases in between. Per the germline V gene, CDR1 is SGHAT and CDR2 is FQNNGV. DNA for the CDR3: TGTGCCAGCACCATGAGCTGGGGGAACTATGGCTACACCTTC. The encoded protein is CASTMSWGNYGYTF.

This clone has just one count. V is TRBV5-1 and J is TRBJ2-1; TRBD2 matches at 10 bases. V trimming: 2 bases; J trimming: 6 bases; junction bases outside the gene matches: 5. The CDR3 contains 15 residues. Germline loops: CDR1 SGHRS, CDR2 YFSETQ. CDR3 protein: CASSFLAGVPNEQFF. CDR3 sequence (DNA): TGCGCCAGCAGCTTCCTAGCGGGAGTTCCCAATGAGCAGTTCTTC.

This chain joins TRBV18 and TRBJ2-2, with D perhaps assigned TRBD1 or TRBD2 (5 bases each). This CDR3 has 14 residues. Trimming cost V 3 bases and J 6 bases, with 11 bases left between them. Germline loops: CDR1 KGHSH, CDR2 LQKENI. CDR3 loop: CASSPQTGPGELFF. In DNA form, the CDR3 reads TGTGCCAGCTCACCGCAGACGGGGCCCGGGGAGCTGTTTTTT.

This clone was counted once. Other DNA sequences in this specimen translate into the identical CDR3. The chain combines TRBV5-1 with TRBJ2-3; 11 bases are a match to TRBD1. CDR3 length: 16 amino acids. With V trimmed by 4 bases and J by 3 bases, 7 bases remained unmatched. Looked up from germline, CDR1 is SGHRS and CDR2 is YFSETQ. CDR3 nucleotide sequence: TGCGCCAGCAGCCTAGGACAGGGGGCTAGTACAGATACGCAGTATTTT. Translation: CASSLGQGASTDTQYF.

The CDR3 nucleotides read TGTGCCAGCACAAACGTCCTAGCGGATCATGAGCAGTTCTTC. Encoded protein: CASTNVLADHEQFF. The rearrangement joins TRBV18 to TRBJ2-1, with 7 bases matching TRBD2. Trimming took 8 bases from V and 8 from J; bases not matched to a gene: 12. Germline lookup yields CDR1 KGHSH and CDR2 LQKENI. The CDR3 is made up of 14 amino acids.

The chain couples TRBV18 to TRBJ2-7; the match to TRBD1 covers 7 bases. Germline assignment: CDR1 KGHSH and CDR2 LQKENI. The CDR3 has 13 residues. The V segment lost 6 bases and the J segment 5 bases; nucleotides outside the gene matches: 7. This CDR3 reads CASSYKQGDEQYF. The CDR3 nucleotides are TGTGCCAGCTCCTATAAGCAGGGGGACGAGCAGTACTTC.

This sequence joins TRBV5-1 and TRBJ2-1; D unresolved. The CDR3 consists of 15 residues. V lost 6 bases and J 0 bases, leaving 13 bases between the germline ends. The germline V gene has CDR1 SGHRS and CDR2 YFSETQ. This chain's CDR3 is CASTNPPSSYNEQFF. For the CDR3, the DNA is TGCGCCAGCACAAACCCGCCCAGCTCCTACAATGAGCAGTTCTTC.

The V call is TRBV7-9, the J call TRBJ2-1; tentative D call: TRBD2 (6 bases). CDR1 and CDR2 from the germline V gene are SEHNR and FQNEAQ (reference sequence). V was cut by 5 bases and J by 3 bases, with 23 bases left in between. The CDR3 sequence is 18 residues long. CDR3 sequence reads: CASSLRGGDGSSYNEQFF. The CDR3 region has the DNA TGTGCCAGCAGCCTAAGAGGTGGGGACGGGAGTAGCTACAATGAGCAGTTCTTC.

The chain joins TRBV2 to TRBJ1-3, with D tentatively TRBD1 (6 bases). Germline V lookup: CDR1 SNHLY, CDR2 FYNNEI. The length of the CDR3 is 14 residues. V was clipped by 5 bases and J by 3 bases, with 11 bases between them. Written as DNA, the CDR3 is TGTGCCAGCAGTTACACAGGGATTGGAAACACCATATATTTT. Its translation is CASSYTGIGNTIYF.

CDR3 sequence: CASSSKPQRAYEQYF. The DNA of the CDR3 is TGTGCCAGCAGCTCTAAGCCCCAGCGGGCCTACGAGCAGTACTTC. The chain employs TRBV7-2 and TRBJ2-7, with D possibly matching TRBD2 (6 bases). Trimming took 4 bases from V and 2 from J, leaving 15 bases between them. The CDR3 spans 15 residues. Looked up from germline, CDR1 is SGHTA and CDR2 is FQGNSA. The whole variable domain, filled in from reference TRBV7-2 and TRBJ2-7, reads GAGVSQSPSNKVTEKGKDVELRCDPISGHTALYWYRQSLGQGLEFLIYFQGNSAPDKSGLPSDRFSAERTGGSVSTLTIQRTQQEDSAVYLCASSSKPQRAYEQYFGPGTRLTVT.

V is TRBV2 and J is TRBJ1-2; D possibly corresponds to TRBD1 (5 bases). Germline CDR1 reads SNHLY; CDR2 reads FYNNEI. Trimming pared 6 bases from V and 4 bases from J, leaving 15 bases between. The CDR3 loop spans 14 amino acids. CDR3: CASSESGALYGYTF. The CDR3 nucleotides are TGTGCCAGCAGCGAATCCGGGGCACTCTATGGCTACACCTTC.

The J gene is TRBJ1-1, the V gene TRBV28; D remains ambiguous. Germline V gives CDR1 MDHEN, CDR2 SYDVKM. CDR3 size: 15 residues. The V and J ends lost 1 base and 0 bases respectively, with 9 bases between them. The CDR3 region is CASSLYRRMNTEAFF. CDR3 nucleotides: TGTGCCAGCAGTTTATATCGACGGATGAACACTGAAGCTTTCTTT.

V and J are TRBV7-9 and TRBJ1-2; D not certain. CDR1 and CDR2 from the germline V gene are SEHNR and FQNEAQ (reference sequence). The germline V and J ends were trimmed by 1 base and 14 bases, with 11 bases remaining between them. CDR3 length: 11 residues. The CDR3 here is CASSLGHGTTF. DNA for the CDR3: TGTGCCAGCAGCTTAGGGCACGGAACGACCTTC.

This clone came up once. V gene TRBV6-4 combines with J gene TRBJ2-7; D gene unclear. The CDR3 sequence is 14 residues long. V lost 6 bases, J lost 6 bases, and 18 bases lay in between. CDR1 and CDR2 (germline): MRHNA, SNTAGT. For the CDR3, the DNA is TGTGCCAGCAGACGGAGAGCAACTCGGATCGAGCAGTACTTC. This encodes CASRRRATRIEQYF.

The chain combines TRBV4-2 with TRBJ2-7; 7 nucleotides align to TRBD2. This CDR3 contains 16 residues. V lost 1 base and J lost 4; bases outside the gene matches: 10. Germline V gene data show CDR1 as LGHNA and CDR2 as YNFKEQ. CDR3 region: CASSQALAEPRYEQYF. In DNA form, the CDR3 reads TGTGCCAGCAGCCAAGCGCTAGCGGAACCACGATACGAGCAGTACTTC.

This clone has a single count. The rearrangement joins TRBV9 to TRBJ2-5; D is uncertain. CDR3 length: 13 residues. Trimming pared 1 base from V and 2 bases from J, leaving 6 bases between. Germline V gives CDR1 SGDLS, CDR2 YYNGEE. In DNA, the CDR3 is TGTGCCAGCAGCGTATCCTGGCAAGAGACCCAGTACTTC. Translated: CASSVSWQETQYF.

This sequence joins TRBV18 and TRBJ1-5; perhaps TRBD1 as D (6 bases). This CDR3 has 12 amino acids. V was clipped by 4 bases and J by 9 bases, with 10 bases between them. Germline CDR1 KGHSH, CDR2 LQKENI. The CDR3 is CASSLKGGPQHF. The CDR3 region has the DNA TGTGCCAGCTCACTCAAGGGGGGGCCCCAGCATTTT.

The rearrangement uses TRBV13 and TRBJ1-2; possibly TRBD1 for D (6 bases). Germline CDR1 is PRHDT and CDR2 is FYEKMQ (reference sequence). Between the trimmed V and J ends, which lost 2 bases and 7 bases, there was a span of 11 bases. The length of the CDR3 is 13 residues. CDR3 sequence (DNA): TGTGCCAGCAGCTTAACCAGGGGAAGTGGCTACACCTTC. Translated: CASSLTRGSGYTF.

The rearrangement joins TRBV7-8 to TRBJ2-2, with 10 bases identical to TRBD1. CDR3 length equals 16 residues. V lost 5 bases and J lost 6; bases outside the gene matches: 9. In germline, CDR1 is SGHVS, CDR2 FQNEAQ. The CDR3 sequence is CASSRGRDRGPGELFF. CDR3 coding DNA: TGTGCCAGCAGCCGGGGCCGGGACAGGGGCCCCGGGGAGCTGTTTTTT. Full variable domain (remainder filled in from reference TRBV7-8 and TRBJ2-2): GAGVSQSPRYKVAKRGQDVALRCDPISGHVSLFWYQQALGQGPEFLTYFQNEAQLDKSGLPSDRFFAERPEGSVSTLKIQRTQQEDSAVYLCASSRGRDRGPGELFFGEGSRLTVL.

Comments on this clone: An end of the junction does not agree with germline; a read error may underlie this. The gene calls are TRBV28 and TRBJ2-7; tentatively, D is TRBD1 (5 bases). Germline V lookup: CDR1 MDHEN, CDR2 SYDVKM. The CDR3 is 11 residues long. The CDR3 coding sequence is TGCCCCAGGGAACCTTCCTACGAGCAGTACTTC. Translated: CPREPSYEQYF. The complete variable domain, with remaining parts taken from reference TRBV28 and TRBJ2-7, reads DVKVTQSSRYLVKRTGEKVFLECVQDMDHENMFWYRQDPGLGLRLIYFSYDVKMKEKGDIPEGYSVSREKKERFSLILESASTNQTSMYLCPREPSYEQYFGPGTRLTVT.

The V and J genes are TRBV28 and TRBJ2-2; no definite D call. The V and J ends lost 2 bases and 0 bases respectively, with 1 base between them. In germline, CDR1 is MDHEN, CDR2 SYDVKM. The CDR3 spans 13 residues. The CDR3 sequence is CASSLPNTGELFF. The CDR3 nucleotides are TGTGCCAGCAGTTTACCGAACACCGGGGAGCTGTTTTTT.

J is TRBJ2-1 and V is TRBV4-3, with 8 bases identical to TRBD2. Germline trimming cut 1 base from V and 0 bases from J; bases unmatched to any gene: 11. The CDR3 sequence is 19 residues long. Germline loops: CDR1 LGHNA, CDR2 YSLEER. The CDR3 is CASSQAPLLAGLSYNEQFF. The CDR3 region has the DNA TGCGCCAGCAGCCAAGCCCCCCTCCTAGCGGGCCTCTCCTACAATGAGCAGTTCTTC.

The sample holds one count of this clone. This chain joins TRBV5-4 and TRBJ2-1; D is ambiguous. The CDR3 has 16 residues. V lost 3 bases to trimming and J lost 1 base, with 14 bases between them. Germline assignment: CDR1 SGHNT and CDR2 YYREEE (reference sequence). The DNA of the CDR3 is TGTGCCAGCAGCTCCGCGGCGTCGCGGTCCTACAATGAGCAGTTCTTC. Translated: CASSSAASRSYNEQFF.

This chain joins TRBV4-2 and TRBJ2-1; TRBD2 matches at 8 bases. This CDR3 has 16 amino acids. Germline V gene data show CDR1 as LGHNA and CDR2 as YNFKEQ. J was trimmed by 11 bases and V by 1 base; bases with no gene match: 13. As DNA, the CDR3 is TGTGCCAGCAGCCAAGTTGAGGCGGGAGGTCTAAATAAGCAGTTCTTC. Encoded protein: CASSQVEAGGLNKQFF.

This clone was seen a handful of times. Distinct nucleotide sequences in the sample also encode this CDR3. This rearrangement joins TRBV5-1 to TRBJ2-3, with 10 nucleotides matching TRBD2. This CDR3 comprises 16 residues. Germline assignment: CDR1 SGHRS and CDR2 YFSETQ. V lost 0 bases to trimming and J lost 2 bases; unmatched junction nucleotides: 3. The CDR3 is CASSLGLAGFTDTQYF. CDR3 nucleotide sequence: TGCGCCAGCAGCTTGGGACTAGCGGGCTTCACAGATACGCAGTATTTT.

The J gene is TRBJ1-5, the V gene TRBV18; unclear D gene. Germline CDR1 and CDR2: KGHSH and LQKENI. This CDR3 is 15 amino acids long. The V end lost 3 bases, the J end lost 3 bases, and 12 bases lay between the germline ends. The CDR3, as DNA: TGTGCCAGCTCACCCACGGGAATAAACAATCAGCCCCAGCATTTT. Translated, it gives CASSPTGINNQPQHF.